Listed below are T cell receptor beta chains from one sample, sequenced in a study of T cells after yellow fever vaccination. TCRdb reprocessed the 5' RACE reads with MiXCR, giving one entry per CDR3 protein. Of 250,000 or so distinct CDR3 sequences in the sample, 6% to 7.5% were seen once. Here the sequenced sample was CD4+ T cells sorted from PBMCs, taken 15 days after the yellow fever booster vaccination. The receptors shown here come from a man aged 25-45 years who received the YFV17D yellow fever vaccine. The CDR3 runs from the conserved cysteine through the conserved F or W. A D gene is named only where the DNA matches it firmly. Clone size is stated in some rows and not others, as once, few, many or a class when expanded.

cdr3_aa	cdr3_nt	j_call	cdr3_length	d_call	clone_size	v_call
CSAKLTPRTETQYF	TGCAGTGCGAAGCTAACCCCCCGAACAGAGACCCAGTACTTC	TRBJ2-5	14	NA	few	TRBV20-1
CASSLITAINEQYF	TGTGCCAGCAGCTTGATAACCGCAATTAACGAGCAGTACTTC	TRBJ2-7	14	NA	many	TRBV5-6
CATRKGGQSVRGYTF	TGTGCCACTAGGAAGGGGGGACAGTCTGTTCGGGGCTACACCTTC	TRBJ1-2	15	TRBD1	many	TRBV19
CASSKAGPDTQYF	TGTGCCAGCAGCAAAGCGGGACCAGATACGCAGTATTTT	TRBJ2-3	13	TRBD2	NA	TRBV7-9
CATSDPSTGSDEQYF	TGTGCCACCAGTGATCCGTCGACAGGGTCGGACGAGCAGTACTTC	TRBJ2-7	15	TRBD1	many	TRBV24-1
CASSDATGTQYF	TGCGCCAGCAGTGACGCGACCGGGACCCAGTACTTC	TRBJ2-5	12	NA	few	TRBV10-1
CASSSNRGVYNEQFF	TGTGCCAGCAGTTCAAATCGGGGGGTTTACAATGAGCAGTTCTTC	TRBJ2-1	15	TRBD2	few	TRBV27
CASSQIVSGSNEQYF	TGCGCCAGCAGCCAGATAGTAAGCGGGAGCAACGAGCAGTACTTC	TRBJ2-7	15	TRBD2	many	TRBV5-1
CASSYASGSANTGELFF	TGTGCCAGCAGTTACGCGAGCGGGAGCGCGAACACCGGGGAGCTGTTTTTT	TRBJ2-2	17	TRBD2	many	TRBV6-5
CSANPGLPSSYNEQFF	TGCAGTGCTAACCCGGGACTACCCAGCTCCTACAATGAGCAGTTCTTC	TRBJ2-1	16	TRBD2	NA	TRBV20-1
CASSQDLGLDLYF	TGTGCCAGCAGCCAAGACCTAGGACTAGACCTGTACTTC	TRBJ2-7	13	TRBD2	many	TRBV14
CASSLDGTSGTLSYNEQFF	TGTGCCAGCAGCTTAGACGGGACTAGCGGGACTTTATCCTACAATGAGCAGTTCTTC	TRBJ2-1	19	TRBD2	many	TRBV11-2
CASSQFGLSGANVLTF	TGTGCCAGCTCACAATTCGGGCTCTCTGGGGCCAACGTCCTGACTTTC	TRBJ2-6	16	NA	NA	TRBV18
CASSPRTGGDTDTQYF	TGTGCCAGCTCACCAAGGACCGGCGGGGACACAGATACGCAGTATTTT	TRBJ2-3	16	NA	few	TRBV18
CASSLGVGGPTDTQYF	TGTGCCAGCAGCTTAGGGGTGGGAGGGCCCACAGATACGCAGTATTTT	TRBJ2-3	16	TRBD2	few	TRBV7-2
CASAWSPSTNEKLFF	TGTGCCAGCGCGTGGAGCCCTTCAACTAATGAAAAACTGTTTTTT	TRBJ1-4	15	NA	many	TRBV2
CASSLVGVMNTEAFF	TGCGCCAGCAGCTTGGTTGGGGTGATGAACACTGAAGCTTTCTTT	TRBJ1-1	15	NA	many	TRBV5-1
CASSRVGGPADYGYTF	TGTGCCAGCTCACGTGTTGGGGGGCCCGCTGACTATGGCTACACCTTC	TRBJ1-2	16	NA	many	TRBV18
CASSHGTPVSSYNSPLHF	TGCGCCAGCAGCCACGGGACCCCGGTCAGCTCCTATAATTCACCCCTCCACTTT	TRBJ1-6	18	NA	NA	TRBV4-3
CSVESADTQYF	TGCAGCGTTGAAAGCGCAGATACGCAGTATTTT	TRBJ2-3	11	NA	NA	TRBV29-1
CASSLGDLGSQETQYF	TGCGCCAGCAGCTTGGGGGACCTAGGTTCCCAAGAGACCCAGTACTTC	TRBJ2-5	16	NA	few	TRBV5-1
CASSEDRGRSPLHF	TGCGCCAGCAGTGAGGACAGGGGGAGATCACCCCTCCACTTT	TRBJ1-6	14	TRBD1	many	TRBV10-2
CACKLAGRSDEQFF	TGTGCCTGCAAACTAGCGGGCAGGTCGGATGAGCAGTTCTTC	TRBJ2-1	14	TRBD2	many	TRBV27
CASTGRQTGELFF	TGCGCCAGCACTGGGCGACAGACCGGGGAGCTGTTTTTT	TRBJ2-2	13	NA	few	TRBV10-2
CASSYNTGELFF	TGCGCCAGCAGTTATAACACCGGGGAGCTGTTTTTT	TRBJ2-2	12	NA	NA	TRBV5-1
CASSFRGISGRSEQYF	TGTGCCAGCAGCTTCAGGGGGATTAGCGGGAGGAGCGAGCAGTACTTC	TRBJ2-7	16	TRBD2	NA	TRBV7-2